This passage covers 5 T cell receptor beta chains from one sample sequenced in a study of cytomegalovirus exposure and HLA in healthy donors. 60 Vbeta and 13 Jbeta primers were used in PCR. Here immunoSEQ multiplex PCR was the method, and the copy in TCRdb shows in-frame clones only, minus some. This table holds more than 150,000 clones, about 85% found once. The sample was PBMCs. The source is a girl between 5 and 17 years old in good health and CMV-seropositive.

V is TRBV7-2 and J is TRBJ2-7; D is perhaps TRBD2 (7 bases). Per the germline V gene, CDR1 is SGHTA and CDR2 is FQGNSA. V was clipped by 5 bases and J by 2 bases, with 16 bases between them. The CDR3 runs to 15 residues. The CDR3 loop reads CASSPGGLTPYEQYF. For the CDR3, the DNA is TGTGCCAGCAGCCCCGGGGGGCTAACCCCCTACGAGCAGTACTTC.

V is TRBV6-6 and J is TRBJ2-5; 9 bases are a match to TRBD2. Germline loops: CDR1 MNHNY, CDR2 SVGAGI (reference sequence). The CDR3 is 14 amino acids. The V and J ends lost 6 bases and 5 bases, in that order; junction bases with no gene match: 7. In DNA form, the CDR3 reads TGTGCCAGCAGCCCAGCGGGAGGAGGGGAGACCCAGTACTTC. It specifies CASSPAGGGETQYF.

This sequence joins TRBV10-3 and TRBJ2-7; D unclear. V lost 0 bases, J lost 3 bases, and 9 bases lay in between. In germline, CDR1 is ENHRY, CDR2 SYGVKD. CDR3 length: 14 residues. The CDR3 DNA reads TGTGCCATCAGTGAGTCGAAAAGCGACTACGAGCAGTACTTC. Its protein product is CAISESKSDYEQYF.

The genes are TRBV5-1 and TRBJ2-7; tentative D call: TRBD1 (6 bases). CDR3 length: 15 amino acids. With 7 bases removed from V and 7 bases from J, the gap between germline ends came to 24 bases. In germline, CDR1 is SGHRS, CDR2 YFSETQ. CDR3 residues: CASRTAGTPPWEQYF. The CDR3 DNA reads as TGCGCCAGCCGAACCGCAGGGACACCCCCTTGGGAGCAGTACTTC.

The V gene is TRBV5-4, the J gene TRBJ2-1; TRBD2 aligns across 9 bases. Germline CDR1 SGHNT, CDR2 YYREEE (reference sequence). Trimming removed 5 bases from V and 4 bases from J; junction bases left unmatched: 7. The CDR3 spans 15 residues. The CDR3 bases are TGTGCCAGCAGACCAGCGGGAGGAAAGTACAATGAGCAGTTCTTC. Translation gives CASRPAGGKYNEQFF.